This T cell receptor beta chain was sequenced in a study of cytomegalovirus exposure and HLA in healthy donors. In the PCR, 60 Vbeta and 13 Jbeta primers were used. Libraries were prepared by immunoSEQ multiplex PCR; TCRdb keeps only in-frame clonotypes and omits some of them. In the table there are some 150,000 clones, 77% of which are singletons. In this sample, this clone turned up once. The clonotype comes from a male donor in good health and CMV-seronegative. The sequencing sample was made of PBMCs.

The chain's CDR3 is CSVEREGRGMNTEAFF. In DNA, the CDR3 is TGCAGCGTTGAGAGAGAGGGCAGGGGAATGAACACTGAAGCTTTCTTT. This sequence joins TRBV29-1 and TRBJ1-1, with D perhaps TRBD1 (6 bases). The CDR3 has 16 residues. With 3 bases removed from V and 0 bases from J, the gap between germline ends came to 17 bases. Germline V gene data show CDR1 as SQVTM and CDR2 as ANQGSEA.